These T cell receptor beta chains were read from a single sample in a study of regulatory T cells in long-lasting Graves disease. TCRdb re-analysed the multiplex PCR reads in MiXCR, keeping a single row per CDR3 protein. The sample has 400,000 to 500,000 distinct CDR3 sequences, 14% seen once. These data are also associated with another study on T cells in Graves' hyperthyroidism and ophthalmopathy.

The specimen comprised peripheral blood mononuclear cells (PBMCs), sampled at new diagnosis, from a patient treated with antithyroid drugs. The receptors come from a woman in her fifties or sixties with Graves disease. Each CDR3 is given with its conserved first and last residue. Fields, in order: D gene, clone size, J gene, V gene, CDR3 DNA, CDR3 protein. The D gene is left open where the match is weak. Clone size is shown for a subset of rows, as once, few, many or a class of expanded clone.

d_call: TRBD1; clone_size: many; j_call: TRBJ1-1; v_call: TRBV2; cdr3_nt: TGTGCCAGCAGGAGGCAGGCCGACGGGACAGGGCGTAGTGAAGCTTTCTTT; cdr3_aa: CASRRQADGTGRSEAFF
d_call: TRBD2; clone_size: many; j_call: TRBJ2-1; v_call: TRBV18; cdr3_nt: TGTGCCAGCTCACCCGGGACTAGCAGAAACAATGAGCAGTTCTTC; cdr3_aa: CASSPGTSRNNEQFF
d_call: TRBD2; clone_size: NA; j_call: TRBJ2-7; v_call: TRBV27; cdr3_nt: TGTGCCAGCAGTCTAGCGGGAGTCGGTGGAGAGCAGTACTTC; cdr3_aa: CASSLAGVGGEQYF
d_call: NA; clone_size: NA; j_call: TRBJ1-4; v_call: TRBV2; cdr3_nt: TGTGCCAGCCGAAAGGCCCGGGCCAGGGACCGCCAACAGACTAATGAAAAACTGTTTTTT; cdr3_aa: CASRKARARDRQQTNEKLFF
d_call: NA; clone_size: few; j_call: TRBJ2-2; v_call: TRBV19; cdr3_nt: TGTGCCAGTTGGGGTCTCCGGTTTACGGGGGAGCTGTTTTTT; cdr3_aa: CASWGLRFTGELFF
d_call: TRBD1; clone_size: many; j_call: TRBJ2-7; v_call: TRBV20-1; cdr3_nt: TGCAGTGCTTCACAGGGGGTCTCTTACGAGCAGTACTTC; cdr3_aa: CSASQGVSYEQYF
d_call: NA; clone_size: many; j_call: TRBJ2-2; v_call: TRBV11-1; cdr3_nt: TGTGCCAGCAGCCTTAGGGGATTTTCGAACACCGGGGAGCTGTTTTTT; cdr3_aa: CASSLRGFSNTGELFF
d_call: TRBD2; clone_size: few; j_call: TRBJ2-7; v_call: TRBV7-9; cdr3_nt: TGTGCCAGCAGCTCAACCGGTAGCGGGAGTATCTACGAGCAGTACTTC; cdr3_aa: CASSSTGSGSIYEQYF
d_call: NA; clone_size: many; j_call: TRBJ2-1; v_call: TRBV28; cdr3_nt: TGTGCCAGCAGTCCGGGACTCGGAACCTACAATGAGCAGTTCTTC; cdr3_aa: CASSPGLGTYNEQFF
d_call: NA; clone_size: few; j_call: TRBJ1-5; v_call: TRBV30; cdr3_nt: TGTGCCTGGAGTGAATCAACCCGACAGCCCCAGCATTTT; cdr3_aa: CAWSESTRQPQHF
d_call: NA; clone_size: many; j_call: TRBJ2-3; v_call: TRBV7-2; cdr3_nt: TGTGCCAGCAGCCAACCGGGACGGTACAACACAGATACGCAGTATTTT; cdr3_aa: CASSQPGRYNTDTQYF
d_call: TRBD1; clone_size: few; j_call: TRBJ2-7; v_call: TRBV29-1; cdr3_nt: TGCAGCGTGCTAGGACAGGGGGGCGTAGAGGGACCGTCCTACGAGCAGTACTTC; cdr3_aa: CSVLGQGGVEGPSYEQYF
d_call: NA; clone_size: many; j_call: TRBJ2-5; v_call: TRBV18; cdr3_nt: TGTGCCAGCTCACCCCAGAGGACAGCCCAAGAGACCCAGTACTTC; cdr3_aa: CASSPQRTAQETQYF
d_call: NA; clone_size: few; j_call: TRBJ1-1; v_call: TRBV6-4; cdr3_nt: TGTGCCAGCAGCGACTCGTTATACTCGAACACTGAAGCTTTCTTT; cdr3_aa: CASSDSLYSNTEAFF
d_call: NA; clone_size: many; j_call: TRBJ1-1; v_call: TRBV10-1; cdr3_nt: TGCGCCAGCAGTCCGGGAAAATCTGGAGGCACTGAAGCTTTCTTT; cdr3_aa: CASSPGKSGGTEAFF
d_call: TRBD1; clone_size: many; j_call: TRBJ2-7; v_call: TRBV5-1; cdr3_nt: TGCGCCAGCAGCCCGCGACAGGGAGACTACGAGCAGTACTTC; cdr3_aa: CASSPRQGDYEQYF
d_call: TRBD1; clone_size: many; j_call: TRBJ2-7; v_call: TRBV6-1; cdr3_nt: TGTGCCAGCAAATCAGGGGGCGCCGAGCAGTACTTC; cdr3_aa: CASKSGGAEQYF
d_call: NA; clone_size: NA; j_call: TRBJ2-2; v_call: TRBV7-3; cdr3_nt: TGTGCCAGCAGCCGCTGGGGGGGCCACGGGGAGCTGTTTTTT; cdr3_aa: CASSRWGGHGELFF
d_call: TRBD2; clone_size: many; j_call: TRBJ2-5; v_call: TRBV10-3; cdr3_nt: TGTGCCATCAGTGAGTCACCGGGACTAGCGGGAGATCGACAAGAGACCCAGTACTTC; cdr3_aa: CAISESPGLAGDRQETQYF
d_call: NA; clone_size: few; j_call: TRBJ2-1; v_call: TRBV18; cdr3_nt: TGTGCCAGCACTACCGGGGGCGGGAGCAGTTACAATGAGCAGTTCTTC; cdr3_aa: CASTTGGGSSYNEQFF
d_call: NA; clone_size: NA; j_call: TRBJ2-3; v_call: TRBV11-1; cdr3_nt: TGTGCCAGCAGCTTAGCGGGGCCGGGCGGCGCAGATACGCAGTATTTT; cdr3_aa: CASSLAGPGGADTQYF
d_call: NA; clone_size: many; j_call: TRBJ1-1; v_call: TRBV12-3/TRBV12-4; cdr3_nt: TGTGCCAGCACGGACGTAGTGAACACTGAAGCTTTCTTT; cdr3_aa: CASTDVVNTEAFF
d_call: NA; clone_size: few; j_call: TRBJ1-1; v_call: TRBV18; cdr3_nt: TGTGCCAGCTCACCATATTCAGTCTCTGAAGCTTTCTTT; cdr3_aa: CASSPYSVSEAFF
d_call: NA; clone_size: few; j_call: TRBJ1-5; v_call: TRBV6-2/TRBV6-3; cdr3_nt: TGTGCCAGCTTCCCGGGACAACGGAATAGCAATCAGCCCCAGCATTTT; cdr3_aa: CASFPGQRNSNQPQHF
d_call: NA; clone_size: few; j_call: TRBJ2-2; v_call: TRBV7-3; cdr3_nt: TGTGCCAGCAGCCCAACCATGGCTATGAACACCGGGGAGCTGTTTTTT; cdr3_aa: CASSPTMAMNTGELFF
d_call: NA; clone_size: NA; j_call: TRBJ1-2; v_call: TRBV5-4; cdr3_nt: TGTGCCAGCAGCTTGGCAGGGACCAGGATCTATGGCTACACCTTC; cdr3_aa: CASSLAGTRIYGYTF
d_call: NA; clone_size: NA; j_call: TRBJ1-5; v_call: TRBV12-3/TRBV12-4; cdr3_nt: TGTGCCAGCACCGAGGGCCGGGGGGACCTAGAGCCCCGGCATTTT; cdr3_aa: CASTEGRGDLEPRHF
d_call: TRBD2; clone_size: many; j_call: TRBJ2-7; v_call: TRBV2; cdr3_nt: TGTGCCACCACTGCTAGCGGGAGCTCCTACGAGCAGTACTTC; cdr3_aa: CATTASGSSYEQYF
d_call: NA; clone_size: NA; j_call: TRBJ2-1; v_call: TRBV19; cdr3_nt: TGTGCCAGTAGGCGGGCCCAAGGTGGGGTGTTTGTCAATGAGCAGTTCTTC; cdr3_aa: CASRRAQGGVFVNEQFF
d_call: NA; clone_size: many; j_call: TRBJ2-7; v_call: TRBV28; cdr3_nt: TGTGCCAGCTCGTCTTATAGGTACGAGCAGTACTTC; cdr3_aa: CASSSYRYEQYF
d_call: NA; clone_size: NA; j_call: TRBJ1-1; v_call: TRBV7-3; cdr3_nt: TGTGCCAGCAGATCCGACAGAGACACTGAAGCTTTCTTT; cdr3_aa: CASRSDRDTEAFF
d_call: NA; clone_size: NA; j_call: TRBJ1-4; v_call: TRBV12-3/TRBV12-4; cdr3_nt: TGTGCCAGCAGCACGGACAGACTAAATGAAAAACTGTTTTTT; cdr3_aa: CASSTDRLNEKLFF
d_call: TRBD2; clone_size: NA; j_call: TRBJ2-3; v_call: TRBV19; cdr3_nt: TGTGCCAGTGTTAGCGGGAGGGGAGCAGATACGCAGTATTTT; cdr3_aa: CASVSGRGADTQYF
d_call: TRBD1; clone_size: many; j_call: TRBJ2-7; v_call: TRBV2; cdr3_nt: TGTGCCACCACCACAGGGGGCCGATACGAGCAGTACTTC; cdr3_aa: CATTTGGRYEQYF
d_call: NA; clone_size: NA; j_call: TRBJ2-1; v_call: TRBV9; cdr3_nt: TGTGCCAGCAGCGGACGTCTGGGGGTCGAGTACAATGAGCAGTTCTTC; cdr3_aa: CASSGRLGVEYNEQFF
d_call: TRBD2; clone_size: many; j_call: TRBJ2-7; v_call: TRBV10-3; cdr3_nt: TGTGCCATCAAAGATTCGGGAGGGCGGTCCTACGAGCAGTACTTC; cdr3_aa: CAIKDSGGRSYEQYF
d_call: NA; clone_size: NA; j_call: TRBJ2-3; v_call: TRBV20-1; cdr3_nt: TGCAGTGCTAGAGGCATGGGAGCCCTCACAGATACGCAGTATTTT; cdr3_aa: CSARGMGALTDTQYF
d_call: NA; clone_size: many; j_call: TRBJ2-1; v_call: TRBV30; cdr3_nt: TGTGCCTGGAGTGTAGTGGGATATGAGCAGTTCTTC; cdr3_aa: CAWSVVGYEQFF
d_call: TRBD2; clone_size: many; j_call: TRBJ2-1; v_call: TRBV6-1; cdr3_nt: TGTGCCAGCAGTAGCTTACTAGCGGGAGGGGGCTACAATGAGCAGTTCTTC; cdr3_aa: CASSSLLAGGGYNEQFF
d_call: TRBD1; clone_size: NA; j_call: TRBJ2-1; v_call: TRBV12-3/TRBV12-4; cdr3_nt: TGTGCCAGCAGCCCCGGGACAGGGGTTCCCAATGAGCAGTTCTTC; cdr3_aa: CASSPGTGVPNEQFF
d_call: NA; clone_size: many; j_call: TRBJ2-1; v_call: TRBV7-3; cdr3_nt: TGTGCCAGCAGCTTAAGTGGGACGGGGGGACAGGCTTACAATGAGCAGTTCTTC; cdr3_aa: CASSLSGTGGQAYNEQFF
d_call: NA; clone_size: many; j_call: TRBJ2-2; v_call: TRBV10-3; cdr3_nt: TGTGCCATCAGTGATCATACAGGAGGTGGCGGGGAGCTGTTTTTT; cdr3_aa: CAISDHTGGGGELFF
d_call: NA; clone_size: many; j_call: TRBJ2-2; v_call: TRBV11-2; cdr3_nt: TGTGCCAGCAGCTTAGATCCCGGGATAGCCGGATTCACCGGGGAGCTGTTTTTT; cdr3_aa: CASSLDPGIAGFTGELFF
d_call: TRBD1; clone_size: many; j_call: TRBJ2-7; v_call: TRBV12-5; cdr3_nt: TGTGCTAGTGCCCAGACAGGGACACCGACGGGGTACGAGCAGTACTTC; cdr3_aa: CASAQTGTPTGYEQYF
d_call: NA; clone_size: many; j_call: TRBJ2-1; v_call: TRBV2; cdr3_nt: TGTGCCAGCAGTGAATCCTATGAGCAGTTCTTC; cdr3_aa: CASSESYEQFF
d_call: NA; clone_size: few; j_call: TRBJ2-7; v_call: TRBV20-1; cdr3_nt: TGCAGTGCCAAACACAGGGTACTCACCTACGAGCAGTACTTC; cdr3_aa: CSAKHRVLTYEQYF
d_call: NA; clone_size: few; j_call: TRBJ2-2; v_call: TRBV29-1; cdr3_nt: TGCAGCGTTGAAGGAACAGACTCGAACACCGGGGAGCTGTTTTTT; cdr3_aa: CSVEGTDSNTGELFF
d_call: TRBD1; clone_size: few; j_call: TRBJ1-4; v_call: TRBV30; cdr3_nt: TGTGCCTGGAGCCGCGAGACAGGGCCCGAAAAACTGTTTTTT; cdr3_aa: CAWSRETGPEKLFF
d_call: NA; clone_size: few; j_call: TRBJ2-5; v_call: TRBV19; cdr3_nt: TGTGCCAGTAGTATAGGATGGAGGGGCCAAGAGACCCAGTACTTC; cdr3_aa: CASSIGWRGQETQYF
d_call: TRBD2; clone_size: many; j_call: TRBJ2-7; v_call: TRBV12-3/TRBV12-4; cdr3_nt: TGTGCCAGCAGCCCGGGACTAGCCCCTTTCGAGCAGTACTTC; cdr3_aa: CASSPGLAPFEQYF
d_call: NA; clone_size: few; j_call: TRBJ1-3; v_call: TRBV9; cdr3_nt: TGTGCCAGCAACCAGGGAATCTCCTCTGGAAACACCATATATTTT; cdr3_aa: CASNQGISSGNTIYF
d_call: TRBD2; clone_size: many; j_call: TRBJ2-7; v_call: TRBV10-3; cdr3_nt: TGTGCCGTCCAGACTAGCGGCAAGGCCTACGAGCAGTACTTC; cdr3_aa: CAVQTSGKAYEQYF
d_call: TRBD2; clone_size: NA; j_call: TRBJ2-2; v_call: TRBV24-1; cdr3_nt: TGTGCCACCAGTGACGCTAGCGGGAGCTACACCGGGGAGCTGTTTTTT; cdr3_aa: CATSDASGSYTGELFF
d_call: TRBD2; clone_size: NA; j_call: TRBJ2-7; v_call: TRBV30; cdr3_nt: TGTGCCTGGAGTGTACTCGCGGGAGTCTCCGAGCAGTACTTC; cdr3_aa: CAWSVLAGVSEQYF
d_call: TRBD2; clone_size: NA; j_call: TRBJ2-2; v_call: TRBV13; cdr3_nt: TGTGCCAGCAGCTTACAAGGAATAGCGGGCTTTACCGGGGAGCTGTTTTTT; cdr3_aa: CASSLQGIAGFTGELFF
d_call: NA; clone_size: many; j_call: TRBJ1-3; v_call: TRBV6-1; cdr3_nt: TGTGCCAGCAGTCGCCCGCCGGGACAAGACACCATATATTTT; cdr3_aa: CASSRPPGQDTIYF
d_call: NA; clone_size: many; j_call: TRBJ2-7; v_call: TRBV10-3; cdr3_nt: TGTGCCATCAGTCGGGGAACCACAGGGATCTACGAGCAGTACTTC; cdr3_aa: CAISRGTTGIYEQYF